A selection of T cell receptor beta chains follows, all from one sample in a study of T cell responses to AZD1222 COVID-19 vaccine. Here immunoSEQ multiplex PCR was the method, and the copy in TCRdb shows in-frame clones only, minus some. Counted here are about 200,000 clones, 85% to 95% occurring once; the ten biggest clones make up 1% to 1.5%. The sample consisted of peripheral blood, taken on day 0 of AZD1222 vaccination. The source of these receptors is an adult in good health. CDR3s include the opening cysteine and the closing phenylalanine or tryptophan. Fields, in order: clone size, V gene, J gene, D gene, CDR3 protein, CDR3 DNA. The D gene is left open where the match is weak. A row's size may be missing; if present it is once, few, many or a size class.

size: NA
V: TRBV5-1
J: TRBJ1-1
D: NA
CDR3: CASRADGGIMNTEAFF
DNA: TGCGCCAGCAGGGCTGACGGAGGAATCATGAACACTGAAGCTTTCTTT

size: NA
V: TRBV10-2
J: TRBJ1-1
D: NA
CDR3: CASSEEEGPNTEAFF
DNA: TGCGCCAGCAGTGAGGAGGAAGGGCCGAACACTGAAGCTTTCTTT

size: NA
V: TRBV18
J: TRBJ1-2
D: NA
CDR3: CASSPDVNYGYTF
DNA: TGTGCCAGCTCACCAGACGTGAACTATGGCTACACCTTC

size: once
V: TRBV27
J: TRBJ1-3
D: TRBD1
CDR3: CASRDRGRTGNTIYF
DNA: TGTGCCAGCAGGGACAGGGGGAGGACTGGAAACACCATATATTTT

size: NA
V: TRBV19
J: TRBJ1-5
D: NA
CDR3: CASSISGYSNQPQHF
DNA: TGTGCCAGTAGTATCTCGGGATATAGCAATCAGCCCCAGCATTTT

size: NA
V: TRBV5-3
J: TRBJ2-1
D: TRBD2
CDR3: CARSPTSSGGGDEQFF
DNA: TGTGCCAGAAGCCCAACCTCTAGCGGGGGAGGGGATGAGCAGTTCTTC

size: NA
V: TRBV6-1
J: TRBJ1-1
D: NA
CDR3: CASSELPARAFF
DNA: TGTGCCAGCAGTGAACTTCCAGCACGAGCTTTCTTT

size: NA
V: TRBV27
J: TRBJ1-1
D: NA
CDR3: CASSLTENTEAFF
DNA: TGTGCCAGCAGTTTGACAGAGAACACTGAAGCTTTCTTT

size: NA
V: TRBV5-1
J: TRBJ2-3
D: NA
CDR3: CASSLAGGTDTQYF
DNA: TGCGCCAGCAGCTTGGCGGGGGGCACAGATACGCAGTATTTT

size: NA
V: TRBV7-2
J: TRBJ1-1
D: TRBD1
CDR3: CASSLVTGGTEAFF
DNA: TGTGCCAGCAGCTTAGTGACAGGGGGCACTGAAGCTTTCTTT

size: NA
V: TRBV6-1
J: TRBJ2-1
D: NA
CDR3: CASSELQGRGRNEQFF
DNA: TGTGCCAGCAGTGAACTCCAGGGGAGAGGTCGCAATGAGCAGTTCTTC

size: NA
V: TRBV4-1
J: TRBJ2-3
D: NA
CDR3: CASSQGLAASTDTQYF
DNA: TGCGCCAGCAGCCAGGGTTTAGCGGCTAGCACAGATACGCAGTATTTT

size: NA
V: TRBV5-1
J: TRBJ2-1
D: TRBD2
CDR3: CASSFSASGSNEQFF
DNA: TGCGCCAGCAGCTTTTCGGCTAGCGGGAGCAATGAGCAGTTCTTC

size: NA
V: TRBV4-2
J: TRBJ1-1
D: TRBD1
CDR3: CASSQVGRGRPEAFF
DNA: TGTGCCAGCAGCCAAGTCGGGAGGGGGCGTCCTGAAGCTTTCTTT

size: NA
V: TRBV3-1/TRBV3-2
J: TRBJ2-7
D: NA
CDR3: CASSPLNQGPYEQYF
DNA: TGTGCCAGCAGCCCCCTCAATCAGGGACCATACGAGCAGTACTTC

size: NA
V: TRBV15
J: TRBJ1-1
D: TRBD1
CDR3: CATSRGGTANTEAFF
DNA: TGTGCCACCAGCAGAGGAGGGACAGCGAACACTGAAGCTTTCTTT

size: NA
V: TRBV19
J: TRBJ2-7
D: TRBD1
CDR3: CASKNRGTPYEQYF
DNA: TGTGCCAGTAAAAACAGGGGGACACCCTACGAGCAGTACTTC